Sequencing of this T cell receptor (beta chain) was carried out in a study of blood T cell repertoires in COVID-19. The overall study: Samples of COVID-19 (acute and convalescent) were obtained from the United States, Italy and Spain. Sources were T cells, B-cell-depleted T cells, or PBMCs; the material itself was cDNA or gDNA.

Per the study methods: By means of reference gene primer amplification, nucleated cell counts were estimated. TCRdb's copy holds only in-frame clones and misses some; the assay was immunoSEQ multiplex PCR. For V, J and clone size, that table is used; D and trimming come from the DNA. The data hold hundreds of thousands of clones, with 70% to 80% observed a single time. Germline assignment: CDR1 MGHRA and CDR2 YSYEKL. V was clipped by 0 bases and J by 10 bases; unmatched bases: 15. The CDR3 length is 17 residues. This rearrangement joins TRBV4-1 to TRBJ2-1; TRBD1 agrees at 7 bases. This receptor was obtained from a woman older than 75 with acute or convalescent COVID-19. Source material: peripheral blood. The CDR3 bases are TGCGCCAGCAGCCAAGATCGGCAGTTAAGGGGGCGAGGGGAGCAGTTCTTC. Protein product: CASSQDRQLRGRGEQFF.